The present T cell receptor (beta chain) was sequenced within a study of T cell repertoires in cytomegalovirus infection. TCRdb independently ran MiXCR on the reads; one entry per CDR3 protein. Of about 250,000 distinct CDR3 sequences listed, 15% to 20% are singletons. This clonotype was counted ten times or more. CDR3 size: 17 residues. With V trimmed by 1 base and J by 0 bases, 7 bases remained unmatched. The chain recombines TRBV12-3 or TRBV12-4 with TRBJ2-3; TRBD1 agrees at 7 bases. What was sequenced was CD8+ T cells from PBMCs. The receptor was derived from a human donor in good health (CMV status not recorded). Some clones in this sample may be carry-over from other donors' samples. CDR3 nucleotides: TGTGCCAGCAGTTTAGACCTACAGGGGATTAGCACAGATACGCAGTATTTT. Protein product: CASSLDLQGISTDTQYF.